This TCR beta chain was obtained from a study of OX40 agonist ivuxolimab in advanced cancers. Study details: In three patients, partial responses were observed, one with hepatocellular carcinoma and two with cutaneous melanoma.

Sequenced by immunoSEQ multiplex PCR; TCRdb stores in-frame clones only, minus some. The data hold some 82,000 clones, with 90% to 95% observed a single time. Blood sampling took place at baseline, cycle 4 day 1, and cycle 7 day 1. The CDR3 runs to 16 residues. V was pared by 1 base and J by 4 bases, with 14 bases between. Looked up from germline, CDR1 is SNHLY and CDR2 is FYNNEI. The chain links TRBV2 to TRBJ1-3, with D uncertain. The clonotype was recovered from an adult with an advanced solid tumor such as melanoma, head and neck, liver or kidney cancer. The specimen was CD4+ or CD8+ T cells sorted from blood, collected in a trial of the OX40 agonist ivuxolimab. The chain's CDR3 is CASSEGPTLGGNTIYF. CDR3 DNA: TGTGCCAGCAGTGAAGGCCCTACATTGGGAGGAAACACCATATATTTT.